The 9 T cell receptor beta chains presented below share a single source sample, sequenced in a study of blood T cell repertoires in COVID-19. Generated by immunoSEQ multiplex PCR, the TCRdb table keeps only in-frame clones and is missing some. The sample lists around 100,000 clones; more than 75% were seen once. The sample was peripheral blood. These receptors came from a human donor in a cohort sampled during active COVID-19.

The V call is TRBV18, the J call TRBJ1-1; D gene uncertain. CDR3 length equals 14 residues. The germline V and J ends were trimmed by 5 bases and 0 bases, with 10 bases remaining between them. In germline, CDR1 is KGHSH, CDR2 LQKENI. CDR3 nucleotide sequence: TGTGCCAGCTCAAGTTACGAGGTGAACACTGAAGCTTTCTTT. Protein product: CASSSYEVNTEAFF.

V is TRBV4-3 and J is TRBJ1-1, with D perhaps TRBD1 (5 bases). The CDR3 length is 14 residues. The germline gives CDR1 LGHNA, CDR2 YSLEER. V was trimmed by 4 bases and J by 3 bases, leaving 12 bases between them. The CDR3 DNA is TGCGCCAGCAGCCGCGTGGGGGGGGACACTGAAGCTTTCTTT. Its protein is CASSRVGGDTEAFF.

The J gene is TRBJ1-2, the V gene TRBV19; TRBD1 matches 7 bases. V lost 4 bases and J lost 3; bases outside the gene matches: 8. CDR3 length equals 15 residues. The V gene's germline CDR1 is LNHDA and CDR2 SQIVND (reference sequence). As DNA, the CDR3 is TGTGCCAGTAGTAAAGCGAGGGACAGTGACTATGGCTACACCTTC. Encoded protein: CASSKARDSDYGYTF. Combining the CDR3 with reference TRBV19 and TRBJ1-2 gives the whole variable domain DGGITQSPKYLFRKEGQNVTLSCEQNLNHDAMYWYRQDPGQGLRLIYYSQIVNDFQKGDIAEGYSVSREKKESFPLTVTSAQKNPTAFYLCASSKARDSDYGYTFGSGTRLTVV.

The rearrangement links TRBV19 to TRBJ1-6; 9 bases are a match to TRBD1. CDR3 length: 15 amino acids. V gave up 6 bases and J gave up 7 bases; unmatched junction bases: 7. Germline-derived CDR1 and CDR2 are LNHDA and SQIVND (reference sequence). The CDR3 nucleotides are TGTGCCAGTAGGTACGCAGGACAGGGGAATTCACCCCTCCACTTT. Residues: CASRYAGQGNSPLHF.

V is TRBV3-1 (or the pseudogene TRBV3-2) and J is TRBJ2-3, with TRBD1 as a possible D gene (8 bases). The CDR3 runs 16 residues. CDR1 and CDR2 (germline): LGHDT, YNNKEL (reference sequence). Trimming took off 3 bases at V and 3 bases at J, with 16 bases between the two ends. Here the CDR3 DNA reads TGTGCCAGCAGCCAGGGAGGACAGGGAGGGACAGATACGCAGTATTTT. Its protein is CASSQGGQGGTDTQYF.

The CDR3 reads CASSVGTLANEQYF. The CDR3 nucleotides are TGTGCCAGTAGTGTTGGGACTCTAGCAAACGAGCAGTACTTC. The V gene is TRBV19, the J gene TRBJ2-7; perhaps TRBD2 as D (6 bases). The CDR3 is 14 residues long. Germline CDR1 reads LNHDA; CDR2 reads SQIVND (reference sequence). The germline V and J ends were trimmed by 5 bases and 5 bases, with 16 bases remaining between them.

This chain links TRBV11-2 with TRBJ2-1; 9 positions agree with TRBD2. With 0 bases clipped from V and 7 bases from J, the junction kept 7 bases outside the gene matches. From germline, CDR1 is SGHAT and CDR2 FQNNGV. CDR3 size: 16 residues. Here the CDR3 DNA reads TGTGCCAGCAGCTTAGATTGGTTAGCGGGAGTGAATGAGCAGTTCTTC. Amino acids: CASSLDWLAGVNEQFF.

This sequence joins TRBV7-8 and TRBJ2-1, with 9 bases that match TRBD2. The CDR3 contains 14 residues. The germline CDR1 and CDR2 sequences are SGHVS and FQNEAQ. The junction had 6 bases not matched to a gene; V was cut back by 2 bases and J by 10 bases. CDR3 loop: CASSLKAGGQEQFF. The DNA for the CDR3 is TGTGCCAGCAGCTTAAAGGCGGGAGGGCAAGAGCAGTTCTTC. Full variable domain (remainder filled in from reference TRBV7-8 and TRBJ2-1): GAGVSQSPRYKVAKRGQDVALRCDPISGHVSLFWYQQALGQGPEFLTYFQNEAQLDKSGLPSDRFFAERPEGSVSTLKIQRTQQEDSAVYLCASSLKAGGQEQFFGPGTRLTVL.

The rearrangement links TRBV10-3 to TRBJ1-2; 10 bases line up with TRBD1. CDR1 ENHRY and CDR2 SYGVKD come from the germline V gene. After removal of 4 bases from V and 5 bases from J, the junction contained 4 bases not matched to a gene. The CDR3 has 14 residues. CDR3 bases: TGTGCCATCAGTGGACAGGGGGCGACGTATGGCTACACCTTC. Its protein is CAISGQGATYGYTF.